This T cell receptor (beta chain) was sequenced in a study of T cells after posttransplantation cyclophosphamide. Study results and caveats: Recipient CMV seropositivity and CMV reactivation strongly tracked TRB clonality. Tissue-infiltrating T cells from skin or gut overlapped little with blood T cells. Later blood repertoires were often dominated by clones from the donor CD8+ memory compartment.

Turning to this clone: Its antigen is still unknown.

Data came from immunoSEQ multiplex PCR; TCRdb stores just in-frame clones and leaves some out. The data contain over 15,000 clones, 94% of them singletons. The naive gate required viable CD3+CD4+ or CD3+CD8+ cells with CCR7+CD45RA+CD45RO-CD95-CD27+CD28+ phenotype. The ends were cut back, 7 bases at V and 6 bases at J, with 12 bases in the middle. The CDR3 is made up of 13 amino acids. CDR1 LNHDA and CDR2 SQIVND come from the germline V gene (reference sequence). This chain links TRBV19 with TRBJ2-2; TRBD1 might be the D (6 bases). The sequence was obtained from a woman in her forties or fifties in good health and a related stem cell transplant donor. The sequenced material came from naive CD4+ T cells sorted from blood. In DNA form, the CDR3 reads TGTGCCAGTAATACAGGGAGTTCCGGGGAGCTGTTTTTT. Protein sequence: CASNTGSSGELFF.